Below are 28 T cell receptor beta chains sequenced from a single sample in a study of EBV T-cell therapy then PD-1 blockade in nasopharyngeal carcinoma. Their recognized antigens are unknown. Method: immunoSEQ multiplex PCR; TCRdb's copy keeps in-frame clones and lacks some. The sample lists roughly 19,000 clones, 84% occurring once. Treatment of the sample: AdE1-LMPpoly-expanded autologous EBV-specific T-cell therapy followed by anti-PD-1 nivolumab. The sample here was CD8+ T cells from blood, taken around day 30 from a patient whose treatment included autologous EBV-specific T cells and nivolumab. These TCRs come from a middle-aged man with nasopharyngeal carcinoma.

The chain uses TRBV19 and TRBJ1-5; maybe TRBD1 (5 bases). The CDR3 has 15 amino acids. V was shortened by 8 bases and J by 7 bases, with 21 bases between the two germline ends. Germline loops: CDR1 LNHDA, CDR2 SQIVND (reference sequence). CDR3 in amino acids: CASSDMGGMGQPQHF. In DNA, the CDR3 is TGTGCCAGTTCGGACATGGGGGGAATGGGACAGCCCCAGCATTTT.

The genes are TRBV27 and TRBJ1-6, with a tentative D call TRBD1 (5 bases). This CDR3 has 15 amino acids. The germline gives CDR1 MNHEY, CDR2 SMNVEV (reference sequence). Trimming took off 5 bases at V and 7 bases at J, with 15 bases between the two ends. The CDR3 DNA reads as TGTGCCAGCAGTCCCCTGGGGGTGAGAAATTCACCCCTCCACTTT. This gives the protein CASSPLGVRNSPLHF.

This sequence joins TRBV11-2 and TRBJ2-1; 8 nucleotides align to TRBD1. Germline loops: CDR1 SGHAT, CDR2 FQNNGV. The CDR3 sequence is 14 residues long. J lost 10 bases, V lost 4 bases, and 9 bases had no gene match. The CDR3 nucleotides read TGTGCCAGCAGCTCCGGGACAGGTACAAGGGAGCAGTTCTTC. This sequence encodes CASSSGTGTREQFF.

The gene calls are TRBV9 and TRBJ1-2, with D hard to call. CDR3 length equals 15 residues. Trimming took 3 bases from V and 3 from J, leaving 15 bases between them. CDR1 SGDLS and CDR2 YYNGEE come from the germline V gene. This CDR3 is CASSGGRDGDYGYTF. The CDR3 DNA sequence: TGTGCCAGCAGCGGAGGGAGGGATGGGGACTATGGCTACACCTTC.

The CDR3 DNA follows: TGTGCCAGCAGTTACGGCGGAGGCTCCCAAGAGACCCAGTACTTC. It encodes CASSYGGGSQETQYF. This sequence joins TRBV6-5 and TRBJ2-5, with a weak D call TRBD2 (5 bases). CDR3 length: 15 residues. Trimming removed 2 bases at V and 1 base at J, with 11 bases between. Germline CDR1 and CDR2: MNHEY and SVGAGI.

This clone was picked up a small number of times. CDR3 in DNA: TGCAGCGTTGCGGGACAATCCTACGAGCAGTACTTC. It codes for CSVAGQSYEQYF. The gene calls are TRBV29-1 and TRBJ2-7, with D perhaps TRBD1 (6 bases). The CDR3 runs to 12 residues. Germline V lookup: CDR1 SQVTM, CDR2 ANQGSEA. Trimming shortened V by 4 bases and J by 1 base, and 8 bases separated the two germline ends.

This clone showed up just a few times. J is TRBJ1-1 and V is TRBV6-5; 8 nucleotides match TRBD1. CDR1 is MNHEY, CDR2 SVGAGI, per germline. Losses at the gene ends were 2 bases for V and 1 base for J; bases not matched to a gene: 0. CDR3 length: 14 residues. Written as DNA, the CDR3 is TGTGCCAGCAGTTACGGGACAGGGAACACTGAAGCTTTCTTT. Its translation is CASSYGTGNTEAFF.

The chain joins TRBV4-3 to TRBJ2-3; 10 bases are a match to TRBD1. CDR3 length: 17 amino acids. After removal of 3 bases from V and 0 bases from J, the junction contained 6 bases not matched to a gene. Per germline, CDR1 LGHNA and CDR2 YSLEER. In DNA form, the CDR3 reads TGCGCCAGCAGCCATAGGGGACAGGGGTCAAGCACAGATACGCAGTATTTT. Protein: CASSHRGQGSSTDTQYF.

The V gene is TRBV27, the J gene TRBJ1-5; D is perhaps TRBD1 (5 bases). This CDR3 is built from 15 residues. The germline gives CDR1 MNHEY, CDR2 SMNVEV (reference sequence). V lost 5 bases and J 1 base, leaving 12 bases between the germline ends. The chain's CDR3 is CASSPLRDSNQPQHF. CDR3 sequence (DNA): TGTGCCAGCAGTCCCCTCCGGGACAGCAATCAGCCCCAGCATTTT.

This clone was detected only once. V is TRBV5-1 and J is TRBJ2-7; the D gene could be TRBD1 or TRBD2 (6 bases each). The CDR3 sequence is 16 residues long. V lost 4 bases and J 0 bases, leaving 17 bases between the germline ends. CDR1 and CDR2 (germline): SGHRS, YFSETQ. The CDR3 region is CASSNQRGASSYEQYF. CDR3 coding DNA: TGCGCCAGCAGCAATCAAAGGGGGGCTTCCTCCTACGAGCAGTACTTC.

This clone was recorded only once. The rearrangement links TRBV2 to TRBJ2-5; 9 positions agree with TRBD2. J gave up 9 bases and V 1 base, and 12 bases lay outside the gene matches. Germline assignment: CDR1 SNHLY and CDR2 FYNNEI. The CDR3 sequence is 16 residues long. CDR3 region: CASSEGWLAGPGAQYF. DNA of the CDR3: TGTGCCAGCAGTGAAGGTTGGCTAGCGGGGCCAGGGGCCCAGTACTTC.

V and J are TRBV15 and TRBJ2-3, with 9 bases matching TRBD1. CDR3 length: 17 residues. After removal of 0 bases from V and 3 bases from J, the junction contained 7 bases not matched to a gene. Germline CDR1 reads LNHNV; CDR2 reads YYDKDF (reference sequence). This chain's CDR3 is CATSRDEGQGRTDTQYF. DNA of the CDR3: TGTGCCACCAGCAGAGACGAGGGACAGGGAAGGACAGATACGCAGTATTTT.

The chain carries TRBV2 and TRBJ1-2, with TRBD1 as a possible D gene (5 bases). Trimming removed 7 bases from V and 5 bases from J, with 14 bases in between. Germline values: CDR1 SNHLY, CDR2 FYNNEI. This CDR3 comprises 13 residues. The CDR3 coding sequence is TGTGCCAGCAAATCCGGGACTGAGTATGGCTACACCTTC. Its translation is CASKSGTEYGYTF.

This clone appeared once. This chain uses TRBV6-1 with TRBJ2-3; 7 bases are shared with TRBD2. Germline loops: CDR1 MNHNS, CDR2 SASEGT. This CDR3 has 17 residues. J lost 2 bases, V lost 0 bases, and 8 bases had no gene match. The CDR3 spells CASSEAGGSGATDTQYF. CDR3 DNA: TGTGCCAGCAGTGAAGCGGGGGGGAGCGGGGCCACAGATACGCAGTATTTT.

This chain connects TRBV5-4 to TRBJ1-2; D uncertain. Trimming left V 2 bases short and J 3 bases short, with 14 bases between. This CDR3 has 15 amino acids. Germline CDR1 SGHNT, CDR2 YYREEE (reference sequence). CDR3 DNA sequence: TGTGCCAGCAGCTTCTTGGGCAGAATGGACTATGGCTACACCTTC. Residues: CASSFLGRMDYGYTF.

The rearrangement joins TRBV12-3 or TRBV12-4 to TRBJ1-1; D is perhaps TRBD1 (5 bases). Trimming removed 3 bases at V and 4 bases at J, with 9 bases between. The CDR3 has 13 residues. The DNA for the CDR3 is TGTGCCAGCAGTTTTAAGGGGTTCACTGAAGCTTTCTTT. Translating gives CASSFKGFTEAFF.

V gene TRBV4-3 combines with J gene TRBJ2-1, with D uncertain. The CDR3 contains 14 residues. The germline V and J ends were trimmed by 4 bases and 8 bases, with 15 bases remaining between them. Germline V CDR1 and CDR2: LGHNA, YSLEER. CDR3 DNA: TGCGCCAGCAGCCTTAGGGTGTTGTTCGATGAGCAGTTCTTC. Translated, it gives CASSLRVLFDEQFF.

V and J are TRBV6-4 and TRBJ2-2; D not certain. With 3 bases removed from V and 0 bases from J, the gap between germline ends came to 2 bases. The V gene's germline CDR1 is MRHNA and CDR2 SNTAGT. This CDR3 region has 13 residues. The CDR3 spells CASSEANTGELFF. In DNA, the CDR3 is TGTGCCAGCAGTGAAGCGAACACCGGGGAGCTGTTTTTT.

The gene calls are TRBV18 and TRBJ1-2; possible D gene TRBD1, 5 bases. Looked up from germline, CDR1 is KGHSH and CDR2 is LQKENI. With 0 bases removed from V and 6 bases from J, the gap between germline ends came to 11 bases. There are 14 residues in the CDR3. Here the CDR3 reads CASSPPQVRDGYTF. CDR3 nucleotide sequence: TGTGCCAGCTCACCACCTCAAGTCAGGGATGGCTACACCTTC.

This chain connects TRBV2 to TRBJ1-3, with a weak D call TRBD1 (6 bases). V shed 9 bases and J shed 0 bases, with 12 bases lying between them. Germline V lookup: CDR1 SNHLY, CDR2 FYNNEI. This CDR3 is 14 amino acids long. The CDR3: CARQGPSSGNTIYF. The CDR3 bases are TGTGCCAGACAGGGACCGAGCTCTGGAAACACCATATATTTT.

This sequence joins TRBV9 and TRBJ1-6, with D unresolved. V was trimmed by 4 bases and J by 7 bases, leaving 12 bases between them. CDR1 is SGDLS and CDR2 is YYNGEE in the germline V gene. The CDR3 totals 14 residues. The CDR3 protein is CASSQTLMNSPLHF. The CDR3 DNA is TGTGCCAGCAGCCAAACACTTATGAATTCACCCCTCCACTTT.

V and J are TRBV6-2 or TRBV6-3 and TRBJ1-2; the D is unclear. Germline CDR1 is MNHEY and CDR2 is SVGEGT. The V gene lost 2 bases and the J gene lost 2 bases, with 9 bases spanning the gap. The CDR3 length is 14 residues. The CDR3 DNA is TGTGCCAGCAGTTACCAGGCAGGAAACTATGGCTACACCTTC. This codes for CASSYQAGNYGYTF.

This chain connects TRBV5-1 to TRBJ2-7; either TRBD1 or TRBD2 may supply D (6 bases each). The CDR3 sequence is 14 residues long. Germline CDR1 reads SGHRS; CDR2 reads YFSETQ. V was pared by 5 bases and J by 1 base, with 13 bases between. The CDR3 loop reads CASRERGTSYEQYF. CDR3 sequence (DNA): TGCGCCAGCAGAGAGCGCGGGACATCCTACGAGCAGTACTTC.

The chain has TRBV5-6 and TRBJ1-2; D remains unclear. Trimming pared 0 bases from V and 3 bases from J, leaving 9 bases between. The CDR3 contains 14 residues. CDR1 and CDR2 from the germline V gene are SGHDT and YYEEEE. The CDR3 here is CASSLDVGDYGYTF. The CDR3 DNA reads TGTGCCAGCAGCTTGGACGTCGGGGACTATGGCTACACCTTC.

V usage is TRBV7-8 and J usage is TRBJ1-1; 8 bases agree with TRBD1. The CDR3 runs 14 residues. Germline lookup yields CDR1 SGHVS and CDR2 FQNEAQ. The V gene end was trimmed by 5 bases and the J gene end by 4 bases; junction bases not matched to a gene: 6. CDR3 in amino acids: CASSANRGGTEAFF. CDR3 nucleotides: TGTGCCAGCAGCGCGAACAGGGGGGGCACTGAAGCTTTCTTT. Filled out from reference TRBV7-8 and TRBJ1-1, the complete variable domain reads GAGVSQSPRYKVAKRGQDVALRCDPISGHVSLFWYQQALGQGPEFLTYFQNEAQLDKSGLPSDRFFAERPEGSVSTLKIQRTQQEDSAVYLCASSANRGGTEAFFGQGTRLTVV.

The rearrangement uses TRBV28 and TRBJ1-1, with D possibly TRBD1 on 5 matching bases. This CDR3 contains 15 residues. CDR1 is MDHEN, CDR2 SYDVKM, per germline. V dropped 2 bases and J dropped 0 bases, with 10 bases sitting between them. This chain's CDR3 is CASSLMGVMNTEAFF. Here the CDR3 DNA reads TGTGCCAGCAGTTTAATGGGGGTCATGAACACTGAAGCTTTCTTT.

V gene TRBV11-2 combines with J gene TRBJ1-2; 8 bases are a match to TRBD1. V lost 3 bases to trimming and J lost 3 bases; unmatched junction nucleotides: 3. The CDR3 has 14 residues. The germline gives CDR1 SGHAT, CDR2 FQNNGV. DNA of the CDR3: TGTGCCAGCAGCTTTTCGGGACAGGACTATGGCTACACCTTC. As protein: CASSFSGQDYGYTF. The full variable domain, rest sourced from reference TRBV11-2 and TRBJ1-2, is EAGVAQSPRYKIIEKRQSVAFWCNPISGHATLYWYQQILGQGPKLLIQFQNNGVVDDSQLPKDRFSAERLKGVDSTLKIQPAKLEDSAVYLCASSFSGQDYGYTFGSGTRLTVV.

The chain joins TRBV6-5 to TRBJ1-2, with D unresolved. V was cut by 4 bases and J by 5 bases, with 14 bases left in between. The CDR3 extends over 14 amino acids. Germline V gives CDR1 MNHEY, CDR2 SVGAGI. The CDR3 DNA reads as TGTGCCAGCAGTTCGTCCCAGGTCCTTTATGGCTACACCTTC. Protein sequence: CASSSSQVLYGYTF.